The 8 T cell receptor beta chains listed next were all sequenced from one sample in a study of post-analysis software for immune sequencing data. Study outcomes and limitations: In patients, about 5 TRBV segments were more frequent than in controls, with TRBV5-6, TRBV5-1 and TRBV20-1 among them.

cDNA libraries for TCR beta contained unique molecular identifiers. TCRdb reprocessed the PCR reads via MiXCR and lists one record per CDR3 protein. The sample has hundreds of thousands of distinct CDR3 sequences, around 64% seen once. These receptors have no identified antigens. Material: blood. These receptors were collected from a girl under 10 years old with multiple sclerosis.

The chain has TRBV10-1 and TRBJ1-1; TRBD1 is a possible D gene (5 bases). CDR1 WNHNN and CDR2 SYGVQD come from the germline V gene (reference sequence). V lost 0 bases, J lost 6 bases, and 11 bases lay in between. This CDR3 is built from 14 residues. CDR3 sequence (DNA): TGCGCCAGCAGTGAGTCGACGGGACGGCCTGAAGCTTTCTTT. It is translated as CASSESTGRPEAFF.

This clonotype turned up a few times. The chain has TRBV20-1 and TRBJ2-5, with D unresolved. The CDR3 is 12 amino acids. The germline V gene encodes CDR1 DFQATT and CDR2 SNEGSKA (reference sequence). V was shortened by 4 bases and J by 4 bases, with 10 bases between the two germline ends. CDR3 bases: TGCAGTGCTAAGGGCTCCCCAGAGACCCAGTACTTC. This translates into CSAKGSPETQYF.

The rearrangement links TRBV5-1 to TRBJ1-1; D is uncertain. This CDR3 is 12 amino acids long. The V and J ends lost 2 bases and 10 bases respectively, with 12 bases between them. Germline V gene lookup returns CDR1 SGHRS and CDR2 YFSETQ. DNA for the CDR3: TGCGCCAGCAGCTTTCCGGGAAGGCGAGCTTTCTTT. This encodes CASSFPGRRAFF. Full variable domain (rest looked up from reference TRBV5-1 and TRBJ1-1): KAGVTQTPRYLIKTRGQQVTLSCSPISGHRSVSWYQQTPGQGLQFLFEYFSETQRNKGNFPGRFSGRQFSNSRSEMNVSTLELGDSALYLCASSFPGRRAFFGQGTRLTVV.

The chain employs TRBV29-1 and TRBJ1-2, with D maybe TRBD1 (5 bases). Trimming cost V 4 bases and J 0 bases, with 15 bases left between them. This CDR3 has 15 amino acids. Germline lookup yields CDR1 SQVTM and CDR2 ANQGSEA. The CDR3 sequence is CSVGQQVAPNYGYTF. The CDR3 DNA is TGCAGCGTTGGCCAACAGGTCGCCCCTAACTATGGCTACACCTTC.

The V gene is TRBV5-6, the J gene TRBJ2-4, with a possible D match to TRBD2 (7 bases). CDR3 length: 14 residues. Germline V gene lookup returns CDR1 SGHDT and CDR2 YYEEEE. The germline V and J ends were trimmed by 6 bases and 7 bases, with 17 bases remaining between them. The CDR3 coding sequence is TGTGCCAGCAATAAACAAGGGGGGGGCAACATTCAGTACTTC. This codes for CASNKQGGGNIQYF.

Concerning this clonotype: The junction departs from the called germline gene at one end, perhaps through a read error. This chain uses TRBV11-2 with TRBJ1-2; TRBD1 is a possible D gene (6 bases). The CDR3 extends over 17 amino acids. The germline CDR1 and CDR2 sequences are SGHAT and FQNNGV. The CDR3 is CASSLGRPGQTHYGYTF. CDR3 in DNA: TGTGCCAGCAGCTTAGGACGACCGGGACAAACTCACTATGGCTATACCTTC. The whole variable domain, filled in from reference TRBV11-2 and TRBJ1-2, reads EAGVAQSPRYKIIEKRQSVAFWCNPISGHATLYWYQQILGQGPKLLIQFQNNGVVDDSQLPKDRFSAERLKGVDSTLKIQPAKLEDSAVYLCASSLGRPGQTHYGYTFGSGTRLTVV.

The CDR3 here is CASSSPDETQYF. The CDR3 DNA reads as TGTGCCAGCAGCTCCCCGGATGAGACCCAGTACTTC. The rearrangement links TRBV7-9 to TRBJ2-5; no clear D. The germline V gene has CDR1 SEHNR and CDR2 FQNEAQ (reference sequence). This CDR3 contains 12 residues. Trimming shortened V by 4 bases and J by 5 bases, and 8 bases separated the two germline ends.

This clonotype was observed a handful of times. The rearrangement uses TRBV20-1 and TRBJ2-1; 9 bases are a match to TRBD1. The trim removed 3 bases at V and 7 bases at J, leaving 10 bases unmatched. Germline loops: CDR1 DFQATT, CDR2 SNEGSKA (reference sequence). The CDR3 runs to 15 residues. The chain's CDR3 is CSASLGQGFENEQFF. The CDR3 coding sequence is TGCAGTGCTAGTCTAGGACAGGGGTTTGAGAATGAGCAGTTCTTC.